Listed below are T cell receptor beta chains from one sample, sequenced in a study of blood T cell repertoires in COVID-19. TCRdb keeps only in-frame clones here, not all; method: immunoSEQ multiplex PCR. The data hold about 98,000 clones, with less than 85% observed a single time. The sample taken for sequencing was peripheral blood. Every receptor here comes from a man aged 65 to 85 with active or convalescent COVID-19. Each CDR3 is given with its conserved first and last residue. A D gene is named only where the DNA matches it firmly. The size field is filled for only some rows; it gives once, few, many or a size class.

V: TRBV18
J: TRBJ1-2
size: few
D: NA
CDR3: CASSPTRGLSGYTF
DNA: TGTGCCAGCTCACCAACGAGAGGGTTGAGCGGCTACACCTTC

V: TRBV4-3
J: TRBJ1-3
size: NA
D: NA
CDR3: CASSQDPGGSGNTIYF
DNA: TGCGCCAGCAGCCAAGATCCCGGCGGCTCTGGAAACACCATATATTTT

V: TRBV25-1
J: TRBJ1-5
size: few
D: NA
CDR3: CASSPQGLTAQHF
DNA: TGTGCCAGCAGTCCGCAGGGCCTAACAGCCCAGCATTTT

V: TRBV19
J: TRBJ2-2
size: NA
D: NA
CDR3: CASLTAGRLFF
DNA: TGTGCCAGCCTGACCGCGGGTAGGCTGTTTTTT

V: TRBV10-1
J: TRBJ2-7
size: NA
D: NA
CDR3: CASRDPPRAWQYF
DNA: TGCGCCAGCAGGGATCCCCCTAGAGCTTGGCAGTACTTC

V: TRBV6-2/TRBV6-3
J: TRBJ1-1
size: NA
D: NA
CDR3: CASSPGLEAFF
DNA: TGTGCCAGCAGTCCGGGACTCGAAGCTTTCTTT

V: TRBV27
J: TRBJ1-4
size: NA
D: NA
CDR3: CASSLIGRQDEKLFF
DNA: TGTGCCAGCAGTTTAATCGGTCGACAGGATGAAAAACTGTTTTTT

V: TRBV10-3
J: TRBJ2-1
size: once
D: TRBD1
CDR3: CAISDPGQGSYNEQFF
DNA: TGTGCCATCAGTGACCCCGGACAGGGCTCCTACAATGAGCAGTTCTTC

V: TRBV3-1/TRBV3-2
J: TRBJ1-2
size: NA
D: TRBD1
CDR3: CASSPPGTGIDYGYTF
DNA: TGTGCCAGCAGCCCGCCCGGGACAGGTATCGACTATGGCTACACCTTC

V: TRBV18
J: TRBJ2-3
size: NA
D: NA
CDR3: CASSIRGDTDTQYF
DNA: TGTGCCAGCTCAATCAGGGGGGACACAGATACGCAGTATTTT

V: TRBV6-5
J: TRBJ2-2
size: NA
D: TRBD1
CDR3: CASSLGQANTGELFF
DNA: TGTGCCAGCAGCCTAGGACAGGCCAACACCGGGGAGCTGTTTTTT

V: TRBV7-9
J: TRBJ1-2
size: NA
D: NA
CDR3: CASSPSPQGRRYGYTF
DNA: TGTGCCAGCAGCCCCAGCCCCCAGGGTCGGCGCTATGGCTACACCTTC

V: TRBV7-8
J: TRBJ2-2
size: NA
D: NA
CDR3: CASSLRAAANTGELFF
DNA: TGTGCCAGCAGCTTACGGGCAGCGGCGAACACCGGGGAGCTGTTTTTT

V: TRBV6-5
J: TRBJ2-1
size: once
D: NA
CDR3: CASSYEVYNEQFF
DNA: TGTGCCAGCAGTTACGAGGTGTACAATGAGCAGTTCTTC

V: TRBV25-1
J: TRBJ2-1
size: NA
D: NA
CDR3: CASSESGSSSYNEQFF
DNA: TGTGCCAGCAGTGAATCGGGTTCAAGCTCCTACAATGAGCAGTTCTTC

V: TRBV9
J: TRBJ2-1
size: NA
D: TRBD1
CDR3: CASSVAPSGTGYNEQFF
DNA: TGTGCCAGCAGCGTAGCCCCCAGCGGGACAGGGTACAATGAGCAGTTCTTC

V: TRBV6-6
J: TRBJ2-3
size: NA
D: TRBD2
CDR3: CASRDSGGRTDTQYF
DNA: TGTGCCAGCAGGGATTCGGGGGGGCGCACAGATACGCAGTATTTT

V: TRBV30
J: TRBJ1-5
size: NA
D: NA
CDR3: CAWSSGFYSNQPQHF
DNA: TGTGCCTGGAGTTCAGGGTTCTATAGCAATCAGCCCCAGCATTTT

V: TRBV7-9
J: TRBJ2-7
size: few
D: TRBD1
CDR3: CASSLFRDRWAEQYF
DNA: TGTGCCAGCAGCTTATTCCGGGACAGGTGGGCCGAGCAGTACTTC

V: TRBV6-5
J: TRBJ1-2
size: once
D: NA
CDR3: CASSYTAGLGYTF
DNA: TGTGCCAGCAGTTACACCGCAGGGCTTGGCTACACCTTC

V: TRBV11-2
J: TRBJ1-1
size: NA
D: NA
CDR3: CASSFSGVNTEAFF
DNA: TGTGCCAGCAGCTTCTCGGGGGTGAACACTGAAGCTTTCTTT

V: TRBV5-5
J: TRBJ2-5
size: NA
D: TRBD1
CDR3: CASSVSGGQETQYF
DNA: TGTGCCAGCTCCGTCTCAGGGGGTCAAGAGACCCAGTACTTC

V: TRBV27
J: TRBJ1-2
size: once
D: TRBD1
CDR3: CASSFGDRESYGYTF
DNA: TGTGCCAGCAGTTTTGGGGACAGGGAGAGCTATGGCTACACCTTC

V: TRBV6-5
J: TRBJ1-6
size: NA
D: NA
CDR3: CASSYSRGSYNSPLHF
DNA: TGTGCCAGCAGTTACTCGAGAGGCTCCTATAATTCACCCCTCCACTTT

V: TRBV6-5
J: TRBJ1-2
size: once
D: TRBD1
CDR3: CASRPFTGAYGYTF
DNA: TGTGCCAGCAGACCTTTCACAGGGGCCTATGGCTACACCTTC

V: TRBV2
J: TRBJ1-2
size: NA
D: TRBD1
CDR3: CASSERTGYGYTF
DNA: TGTGCCAGCAGTGAAAGGACAGGCTATGGCTACACCTTC

V: TRBV6-5
J: TRBJ2-1
size: NA
D: TRBD2
CDR3: CASSIAGKFYNEQFF
DNA: TGTGCCAGCTCTATAGCGGGGAAATTCTACAATGAGCAGTTCTTC

V: TRBV6-2/TRBV6-3
J: TRBJ1-6
size: NA
D: NA
CDR3: CASSYLGLLLPSPLHF
DNA: TGTGCCAGCAGTTACTTGGGACTTTTACTTCCTTCACCCCTCCACTTT

V: TRBV4-3
J: TRBJ1-5
size: NA
D: TRBD1
CDR3: CASSQDLGQGPTSNQPQHF
DNA: TGCGCCAGCAGCCAAGATCTTGGACAGGGGCCGACTAGCAATCAGCCCCAGCATTTT

V: TRBV7-2
J: TRBJ1-4
size: NA
D: NA
CDR3: CASSPVRGGEATNEKLFF
DNA: TGTGCCAGCAGCCCAGTCCGGGGGGGGGAAGCAACTAATGAAAAACTGTTTTTT

V: TRBV7-7
J: TRBJ2-1
size: NA
D: NA
CDR3: CASSLGSGLDYNEQFF
DNA: TGTGCTAGCAGCTTAGGGAGCGGGCTAGATTACAATGAGCAGTTCTTC

V: TRBV27
J: TRBJ1-2
size: NA
D: TRBD1
CDR3: CASSRDSGEAWDGYTF
DNA: TGTGCCAGCAGTCGGGACAGCGGAGAAGCTTGGGATGGCTACACCTTC

V: TRBV9
J: TRBJ1-1
size: NA
D: NA
CDR3: CASSVGWDTAYAFF
DNA: TGTGCCAGCAGCGTAGGATGGGACACCGCCTACGCTTTCTTT

V: TRBV7-9
J: TRBJ2-2
size: few
D: TRBD1
CDR3: CASSKTGTGYTGELFF
DNA: TGTGCCAGCAGCAAGACCGGGACAGGTTACACCGGGGAGCTGTTTTTT

V: TRBV7-9
J: TRBJ1-3
size: NA
D: NA
CDR3: CAGWRNSGNTIYF
DNA: TGTGCGGGTTGGAGGAACTCTGGAAACACCATATATTTT

V: TRBV7-8
J: TRBJ2-5
size: NA
D: TRBD2
CDR3: CASGPGGPFETQYF
DNA: TGTGCCAGCGGTCCGGGGGGGCCTTTTGAGACCCAGTACTTC

V: TRBV12-5
J: TRBJ2-1
size: NA
D: TRBD1
CDR3: CASGSPGGGQGARRNEQFF
DNA: TGTGCTAGTGGTTCGCCCGGGGGGGGACAGGGGGCGAGGAGGAATGAGCAGTTCTTC

V: TRBV10-3
J: TRBJ1-3
size: once
D: NA
CDR3: CAISGTSRAGNTIYF
DNA: TGTGCCATCAGTGGGACTTCAAGGGCTGGAAACACCATATATTTT

V: TRBV23-1
J: TRBJ1-5
size: NA
D: TRBD1
CDR3: CASSPLLRPGGQPQHF
DNA: TGCGCCAGCAGTCCCCTGTTGAGGCCAGGGGGTCAGCCCCAGCATTTT

V: TRBV19
J: TRBJ2-4
size: NA
D: TRBD1
CDR3: CASSDRSKNIQYF
DNA: TGTGCCTCCTCGGACAGGTCCAAAAACATTCAGTACTTC

V: TRBV4-1
J: TRBJ1-1
size: few
D: NA
CDR3: CASSRAGSEAFF
DNA: TGCGCCAGCAGCCGGGCAGGTAGTGAAGCTTTCTTT

V: TRBV2
J: TRBJ1-5
size: few
D: NA
CDR3: CASSESAGEQPQHF
DNA: TGTGCCAGCAGTGAAAGTGCTGGAGAACAGCCCCAGCATTTT

V: TRBV6-2/TRBV6-3
J: TRBJ2-7
size: NA
D: NA
CDR3: CASSSKRDFPSYEQYF
DNA: TGTGCCAGCAGTTCCAAACGGGACTTCCCTTCCTACGAGCAGTACTTC

V: TRBV27
J: TRBJ2-1
size: once
D: TRBD2
CDR3: CARATSGGQSSYNEQFF
DNA: TGTGCCAGGGCGACTAGCGGGGGTCAAAGCTCCTACAATGAGCAGTTCTTC

V: TRBV10-1
J: TRBJ1-1
size: NA
D: NA
CDR3: CASSTDLNTEAFF
DNA: TGCGCCAGCTCTACAGACCTGAACACTGAAGCTTTCTTT

V: TRBV7-6
J: TRBJ2-3
size: NA
D: TRBD2
CDR3: CASSLLRLAGGDTQYF
DNA: TGTGCCAGCAGCTTATTGAGACTAGCGGGGGGAGATACGCAGTATTTT

V: TRBV11-3
J: TRBJ2-3
size: NA
D: NA
CDR3: CASSLGGDTQYF
DNA: TGTGCCAGCAGCTTAGGCGGAGATACGCAGTATTTT

V: TRBV9
J: TRBJ2-3
size: NA
D: TRBD2
CDR3: CASSVSGDRTDTQYF
DNA: TGTGCCAGCAGCGTAAGCGGGGATCGCACAGATACGCAGTATTTT

V: TRBV2
J: TRBJ2-1
size: NA
D: TRBD1
CDR3: CASSEGQGARFEQFF
DNA: TGTGCCAGCAGTGAAGGACAGGGGGCTCGTTTTGAGCAGTTCTTC

V: TRBV5-1
J: TRBJ1-1
size: NA
D: NA
CDR3: CASSLQDSTEAFF
DNA: TGCGCCAGCAGCTTACAAGATTCCACTGAAGCTTTCTTT

V: TRBV4-2
J: TRBJ2-3
size: NA
D: NA
CDR3: CASSQDWLASTDTQYF
DNA: TGTGCCAGCAGCCAAGATTGGCTAGCGAGCACAGATACGCAGTATTTT

V: TRBV13
J: TRBJ1-1
size: NA
D: NA
CDR3: CASRHKTGQAFF
DNA: TGTGCCAGCAGGCATAAAACAGGGCAAGCTTTCTTT

V: TRBV6-4
J: TRBJ2-2
size: NA
D: TRBD2
CDR3: CASSAASGVSNTGELFF
DNA: TGTGCCAGCAGTGCCGCTAGCGGGGTTTCGAACACCGGGGAGCTGTTTTTT

V: TRBV11-3
J: TRBJ1-1
size: NA
D: NA
CDR3: CASSLDPSDTEAFF
DNA: TGTGCCAGCAGCTTAGATCCGAGCGACACTGAAGCTTTCTTT

V: TRBV5-4
J: TRBJ1-5
size: NA
D: TRBD1
CDR3: CASSLQGVNQPQHF
DNA: TGTGCCAGCAGCTTGCAGGGGGTCAATCAGCCCCAGCATTTT

V: TRBV24-1
J: TRBJ2-7
size: NA
D: TRBD1
CDR3: CATSDSGQVQYF
DNA: TGTGCCACCAGTGATTCCGGACAGGTGCAGTACTTC

V: TRBV3-1/TRBV3-2
J: TRBJ1-2
size: NA
D: NA
CDR3: CASSQDSLKLVTWGYTF
DNA: TGTGCCAGCAGCCAAGATAGCCTCAAACTTGTAACCTGGGGCTACACCTTC